These T cell receptor beta chains were read from a single sample in a study of T cell responses to AZD1222 COVID-19 vaccine. The assay was immunoSEQ multiplex PCR, and TCRdb's table has in-frame clones only and misses some. This sample has fewer than 150,000 clones, with 85% to 90% found just once. The material sequenced was peripheral blood, taken on day 0 of AZD1222 vaccination. Source of these receptors: an adult in good health. The CDR3 runs from the conserved cysteine through the conserved F or W. A D gene is named only where the DNA matches it firmly. Clone sizes are given selectively: once, few, many, or a class where the clone is expanded.

v_gene: TRBV6-2/TRBV6-3; j_gene: TRBJ2-2; abundance: -; d_gene: -; CDR3nt: TGTGCCAGCAGTTCCCGGGAGACGAACACCGGGGAGCTGTTTTTT; CDR3aa: CASSSRETNTGELFF
v_gene: TRBV28; j_gene: TRBJ1-6; abundance: once; d_gene: TRBD1; CDR3nt: TGTGCCAGCAGCTCAGTTCCCGGGACAGGGGATTCACCCCTCCACTTT; CDR3aa: CASSSVPGTGDSPLHF
v_gene: TRBV9; j_gene: TRBJ2-1; abundance: -; d_gene: TRBD2; CDR3nt: TGTGCCAGCAGCCGAATCGGGAGGGCCGGCAATGAGCAGTTCTTC; CDR3aa: CASSRIGRAGNEQFF
v_gene: TRBV30; j_gene: TRBJ1-4; abundance: -; d_gene: -; CDR3nt: TGTGCCTGGGAGTCAGGGCTCAATGAAAAACTGTTTTTT; CDR3aa: CAWESGLNEKLFF
v_gene: TRBV5-1; j_gene: TRBJ2-7; abundance: -; d_gene: -; CDR3nt: TGCGCCAGCAGCTCCGGACAAACCTACGAGCAGTACTTC; CDR3aa: CASSSGQTYEQYF
v_gene: TRBV6-4; j_gene: TRBJ2-3; abundance: -; d_gene: TRBD2; CDR3nt: TGTGCCAGCAGTGAGACTAGCGGGAGTGGTAATACGCAGTATTTT; CDR3aa: CASSETSGSGNTQYF
v_gene: TRBV19; j_gene: TRBJ1-1; abundance: -; d_gene: -; CDR3nt: TGTGCCAGTAGGATCCAGGCATTGGTTGCTGAAGCTTTCTTT; CDR3aa: CASRIQALVAEAFF
v_gene: TRBV6-4; j_gene: TRBJ1-2; abundance: -; d_gene: TRBD1; CDR3nt: TGTGCCAGTTCGAGACAGGGGTATGGCTACACCTTC; CDR3aa: CASSRQGYGYTF
v_gene: TRBV6-2/TRBV6-3; j_gene: TRBJ1-5; abundance: -; d_gene: -; CDR3nt: TGTGCCAGCAGTTACTCGGCTTGGGGGGGCGGGGGTCAGCCCCAGCATTTT; CDR3aa: CASSYSAWGGGGQPQHF
v_gene: TRBV3-1/TRBV3-2; j_gene: TRBJ2-7; abundance: few; d_gene: TRBD2; CDR3nt: TGTGCCAGCAGCCTTTATAGCGGGAGGGGGGAGCAGTACTTC; CDR3aa: CASSLYSGRGEQYF
v_gene: TRBV9; j_gene: TRBJ1-6; abundance: -; d_gene: -; CDR3nt: TGTGCCAGCAGCTCGACTGACCATAATTCACCCCTCCACTTT; CDR3aa: CASSSTDHNSPLHF
v_gene: TRBV19; j_gene: TRBJ2-5; abundance: -; d_gene: TRBD2; CDR3nt: TGTGCCAGTAGTAGGACTAGCGGGAGGGTGGGTCAAGAGACCCAGTACTTC; CDR3aa: CASSRTSGRVGQETQYF
v_gene: TRBV5-6; j_gene: TRBJ1-4; abundance: once; d_gene: -; CDR3nt: TGTGCCAGCAGCTCCTTGGGGGGGACGGAAGAAAAACTGTTTTTT; CDR3aa: CASSSLGGTEEKLFF
v_gene: TRBV6-5; j_gene: TRBJ2-7; abundance: -; d_gene: TRBD1; CDR3nt: TGTGCCAGCAGAAAAGTACAGGGGTTTGACGAGCAGTACTTC; CDR3aa: CASRKVQGFDEQYF
v_gene: TRBV12-5; j_gene: TRBJ1-1; abundance: -; d_gene: -; CDR3nt: TGTGCTAGTGGCCCCCCTGAACCGAACACTGAAGCTTTCTTT; CDR3aa: CASGPPEPNTEAFF
v_gene: TRBV27; j_gene: TRBJ1-6; abundance: -; d_gene: TRBD1; CDR3nt: TGTGCCAGCACCAACAGGGGGCGCCGGGGTAATTCACCCCTCCACTTT; CDR3aa: CASTNRGRRGNSPLHF
v_gene: TRBV6-2/TRBV6-3; j_gene: TRBJ2-1; abundance: -; d_gene: TRBD2; CDR3nt: TGTGCCAGCAGGCCTCTACTAGCGGGCCTCTACAATGAGCAGTTCTTC; CDR3aa: CASRPLLAGLYNEQFF
v_gene: TRBV6-5; j_gene: TRBJ1-1; abundance: -; d_gene: -; CDR3nt: TGTGCCAGCAGTCCCCGTGGCAGGTCCACTGAAGCTTTCTTT; CDR3aa: CASSPRGRSTEAFF
v_gene: TRBV5-1; j_gene: TRBJ2-1; abundance: once; d_gene: TRBD2; CDR3nt: TGCGCCAGCAGCGCGGGACTAGCGAACTACAATGAGCAGTTCTTC; CDR3aa: CASSAGLANYNEQFF
v_gene: TRBV13; j_gene: TRBJ2-2; abundance: -; d_gene: TRBD2; CDR3nt: TGTGCCAGCAGCCCAGGACTAGCGGGAGATCGTAGCGGGGAGCTGTTTTTT; CDR3aa: CASSPGLAGDRSGELFF
v_gene: TRBV10-3; j_gene: TRBJ2-7; abundance: -; d_gene: TRBD1; CDR3nt: TGTGCCATCAGTTATACTCAGGGGGTAAGGTCCTACGAGCAGTACTTC; CDR3aa: CAISYTQGVRSYEQYF
v_gene: TRBV29-1; j_gene: TRBJ2-1; abundance: once; d_gene: -; CDR3nt: TGCAGCGTTGAAGGGACCCCGAGCTCCTACAATGAGCAGTTCTTC; CDR3aa: CSVEGTPSSYNEQFF
v_gene: TRBV6-5; j_gene: TRBJ2-2; abundance: -; d_gene: TRBD1; CDR3nt: TGTGCCAGCAGTTACGGGGACAGATTCACCGGGGAGCTGTTTTTT; CDR3aa: CASSYGDRFTGELFF
v_gene: TRBV11-2; j_gene: TRBJ2-1; abundance: -; d_gene: -; CDR3nt: TGTGCCAGCAGCAGCACTAGCTATGAGCAGTTCTTC; CDR3aa: CASSSTSYEQFF
v_gene: TRBV7-9; j_gene: TRBJ2-1; abundance: -; d_gene: TRBD2; CDR3nt: TGTGCCAGCAGCTTGGGAGGGGGGACTAGCGGGCGATACAATGAGCAGTTCTTC; CDR3aa: CASSLGGGTSGRYNEQFF